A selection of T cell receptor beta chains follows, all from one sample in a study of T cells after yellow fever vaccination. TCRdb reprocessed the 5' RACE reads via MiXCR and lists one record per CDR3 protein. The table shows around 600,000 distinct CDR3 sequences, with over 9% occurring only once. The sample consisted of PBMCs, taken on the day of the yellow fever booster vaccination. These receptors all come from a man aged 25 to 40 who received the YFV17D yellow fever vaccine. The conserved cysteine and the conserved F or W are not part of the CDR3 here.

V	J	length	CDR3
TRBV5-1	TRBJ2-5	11	ASTLGREETQY
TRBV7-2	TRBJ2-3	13	ASSLSLAHTDTQY
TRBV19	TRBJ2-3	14	ASSIAPRLEGDTQY
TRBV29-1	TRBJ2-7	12	SGQEGEDPYEQY
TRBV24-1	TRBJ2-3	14	ATSDPGGYTTDTQY
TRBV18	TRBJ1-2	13	ASSSGTGDLFGYT
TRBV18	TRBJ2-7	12	ASSTYREGYEQY
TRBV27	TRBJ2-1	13	ASSLDSAYYNEQF
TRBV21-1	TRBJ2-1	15	ASSNRLRLLGYNEQF
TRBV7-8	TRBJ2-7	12	ASSFSGSLGEQY
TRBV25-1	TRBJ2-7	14	ASSTLTGSFPYEQY
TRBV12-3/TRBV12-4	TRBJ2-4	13	ASSFSDRAKNIQY
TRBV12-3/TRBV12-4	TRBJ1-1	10	ASSVFLTEAF
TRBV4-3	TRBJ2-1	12	ASSQDRSGIEQF
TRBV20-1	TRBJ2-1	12	SAADRGRYNEQF